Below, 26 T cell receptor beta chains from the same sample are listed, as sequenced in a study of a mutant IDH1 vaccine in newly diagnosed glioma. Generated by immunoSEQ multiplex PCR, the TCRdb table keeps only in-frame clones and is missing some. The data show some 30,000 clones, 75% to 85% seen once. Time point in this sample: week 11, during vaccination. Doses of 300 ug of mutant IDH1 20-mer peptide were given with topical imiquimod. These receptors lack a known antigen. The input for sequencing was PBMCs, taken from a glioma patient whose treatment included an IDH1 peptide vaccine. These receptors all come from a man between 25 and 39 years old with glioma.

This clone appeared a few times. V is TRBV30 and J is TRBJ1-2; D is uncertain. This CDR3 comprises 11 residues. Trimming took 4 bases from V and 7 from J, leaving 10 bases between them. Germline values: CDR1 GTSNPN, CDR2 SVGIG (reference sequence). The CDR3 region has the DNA TGTGCCTGGACCGTTAGTCGTGGCTACACCTTC. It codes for CAWTVSRGYTF.

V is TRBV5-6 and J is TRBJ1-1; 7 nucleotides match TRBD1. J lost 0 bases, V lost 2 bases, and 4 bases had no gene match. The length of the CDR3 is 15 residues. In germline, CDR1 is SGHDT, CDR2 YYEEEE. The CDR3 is CASSFRQGVNTEAFF. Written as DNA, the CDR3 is TGTGCCAGCAGCTTTCGACAGGGCGTGAACACTGAAGCTTTCTTT.

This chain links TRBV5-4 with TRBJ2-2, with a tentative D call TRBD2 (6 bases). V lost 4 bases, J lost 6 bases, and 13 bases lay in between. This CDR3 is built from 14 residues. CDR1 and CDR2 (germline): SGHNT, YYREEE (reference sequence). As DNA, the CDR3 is TGTGCCAGCAGCGGGGGGTCGAGATCCGGGGAGCTGTTTTTT. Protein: CASSGGSRSGELFF.

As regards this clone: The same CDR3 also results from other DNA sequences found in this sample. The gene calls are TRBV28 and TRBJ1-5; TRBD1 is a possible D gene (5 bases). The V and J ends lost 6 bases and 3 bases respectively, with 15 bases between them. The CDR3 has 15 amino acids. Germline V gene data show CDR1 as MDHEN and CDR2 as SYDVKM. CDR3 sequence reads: CASSLRPGPNQPQHF. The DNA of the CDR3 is TGTGCCAGCAGCCTTAGACCGGGGCCCAATCAGCCCCAGCATTTT.

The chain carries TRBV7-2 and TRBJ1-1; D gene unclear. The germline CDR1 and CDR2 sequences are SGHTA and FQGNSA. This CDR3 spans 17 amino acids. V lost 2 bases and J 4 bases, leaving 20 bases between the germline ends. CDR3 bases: TGTGCCAGCAGCTTACGGGCCAGCCTCGGGGAGTTCACTGAAGCTTTCTTT. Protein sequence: CASSLRASLGEFTEAFF.

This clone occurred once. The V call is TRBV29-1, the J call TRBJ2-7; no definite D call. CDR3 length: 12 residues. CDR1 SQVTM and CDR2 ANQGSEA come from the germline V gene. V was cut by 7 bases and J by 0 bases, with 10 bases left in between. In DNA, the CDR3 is TGCAGCGCCGAAGTCACCTCCTACGAGCAGTACTTC. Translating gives CSAEVTSYEQYF.

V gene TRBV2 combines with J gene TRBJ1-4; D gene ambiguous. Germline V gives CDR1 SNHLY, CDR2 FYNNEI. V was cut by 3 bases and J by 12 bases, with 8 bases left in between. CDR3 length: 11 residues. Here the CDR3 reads CASSEDGELFF. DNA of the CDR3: TGTGCCAGCAGTGAGGACGGGGAACTGTTTTTT.

Here the CDR3 reads CATSREIGGTQETQYF. As DNA, the CDR3 is TGTGCCACCAGCAGAGAGATCGGGGGCACTCAAGAGACCCAGTACTTC. V usage is TRBV15 and J usage is TRBJ2-5; D is tentatively TRBD1 or TRBD2 (6 bases each). Looked up from germline, CDR1 is LNHNV and CDR2 is YYDKDF (reference sequence). The CDR3 loop spans 16 amino acids. V was pared by 0 bases and J by 2 bases, with 13 bases between.

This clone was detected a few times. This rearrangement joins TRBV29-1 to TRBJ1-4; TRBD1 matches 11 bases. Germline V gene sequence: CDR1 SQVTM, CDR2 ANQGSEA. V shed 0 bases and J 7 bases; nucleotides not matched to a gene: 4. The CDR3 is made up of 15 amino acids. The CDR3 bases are TGCAGCGTTGAAGATACCGGGACAGGGGGTGAAAAACTGTTTTTT. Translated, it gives CSVEDTGTGGEKLFF. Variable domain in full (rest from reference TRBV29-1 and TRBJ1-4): SAVISQKPSRDICQRGTSLTIQCQVDSQVTMMFWYRQQPGQSLTLIATANQGSEATYESGFVIDKFPISRPNLTFSTLTVSNMSPEDSSIYLCSVEDTGTGGEKLFFGSGTQLSVL.

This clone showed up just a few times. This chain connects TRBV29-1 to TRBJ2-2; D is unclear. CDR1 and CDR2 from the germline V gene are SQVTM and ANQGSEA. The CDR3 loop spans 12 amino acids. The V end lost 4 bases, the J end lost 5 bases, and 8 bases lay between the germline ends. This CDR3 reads CSVALDTGELFF. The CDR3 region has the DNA TGCAGCGTTGCGCTTGATACCGGGGAGCTGTTTTTT.

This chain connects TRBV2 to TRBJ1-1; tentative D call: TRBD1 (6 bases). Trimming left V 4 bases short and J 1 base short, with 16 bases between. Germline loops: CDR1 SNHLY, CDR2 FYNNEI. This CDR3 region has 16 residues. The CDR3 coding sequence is TGTGCCAGCAGTGCTCTATTACAGGGCGGGAACACTGAAGCTTTCTTT. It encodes CASSALLQGGNTEAFF.

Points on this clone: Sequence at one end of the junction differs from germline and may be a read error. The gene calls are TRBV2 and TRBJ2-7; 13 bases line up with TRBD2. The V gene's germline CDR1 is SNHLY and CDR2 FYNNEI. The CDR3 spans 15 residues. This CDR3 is CASRPGTSGVVGADF. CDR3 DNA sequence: TGTGCCAGCAGGCCAGGGACTAGCGGGGTTGTAGGCGCGGACTTC.

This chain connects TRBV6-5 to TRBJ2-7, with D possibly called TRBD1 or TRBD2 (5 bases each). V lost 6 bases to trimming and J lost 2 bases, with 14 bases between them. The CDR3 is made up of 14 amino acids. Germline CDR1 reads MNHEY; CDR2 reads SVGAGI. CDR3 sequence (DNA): TGTGCCAGCAGGAACCGGGGCCTAACCTACGAGCAGTACTTC. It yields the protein CASRNRGLTYEQYF.

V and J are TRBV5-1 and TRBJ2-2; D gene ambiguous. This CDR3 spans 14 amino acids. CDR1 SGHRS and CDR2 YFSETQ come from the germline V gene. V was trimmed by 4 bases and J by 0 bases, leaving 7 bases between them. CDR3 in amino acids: CASSLAANTGELFF. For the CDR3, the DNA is TGCGCCAGCAGCCTTGCCGCGAACACCGGGGAGCTGTTTTTT.

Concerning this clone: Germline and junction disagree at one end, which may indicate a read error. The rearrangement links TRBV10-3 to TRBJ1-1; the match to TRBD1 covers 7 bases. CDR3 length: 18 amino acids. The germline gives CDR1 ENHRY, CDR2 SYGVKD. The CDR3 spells CAISESGTVGLMNTEAFF. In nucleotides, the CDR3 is TGTGCCATCAGCGAGTCGGGGACAGTGGGCCTCATGAACACTGAAGCTTTCTTT.

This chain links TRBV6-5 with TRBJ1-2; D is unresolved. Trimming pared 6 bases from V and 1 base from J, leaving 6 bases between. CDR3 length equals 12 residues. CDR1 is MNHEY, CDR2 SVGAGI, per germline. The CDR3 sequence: CASRAGNYGYTF. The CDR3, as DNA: TGTGCCAGCAGGGCGGGTAACTATGGCTACACCTTC.

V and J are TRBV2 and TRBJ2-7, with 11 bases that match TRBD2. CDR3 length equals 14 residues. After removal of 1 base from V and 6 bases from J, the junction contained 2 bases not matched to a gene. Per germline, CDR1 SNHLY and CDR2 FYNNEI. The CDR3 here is CASSEGGTSGEQYF. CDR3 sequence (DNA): TGTGCCAGCAGTGAAGGGGGGACTAGCGGCGAGCAGTACTTC.

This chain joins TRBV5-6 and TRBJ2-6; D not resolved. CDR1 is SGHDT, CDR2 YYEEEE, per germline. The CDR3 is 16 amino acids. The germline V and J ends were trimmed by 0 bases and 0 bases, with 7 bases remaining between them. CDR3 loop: CASSLGPSSGANVLTF. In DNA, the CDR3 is TGTGCCAGCAGCTTGGGACCGAGCTCTGGGGCCAACGTCCTGACTTTC.

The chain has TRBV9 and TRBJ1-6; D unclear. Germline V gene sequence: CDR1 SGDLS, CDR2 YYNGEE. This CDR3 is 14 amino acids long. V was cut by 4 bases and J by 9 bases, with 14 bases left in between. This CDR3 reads CASSPGSAGSPLHF. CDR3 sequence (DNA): TGTGCCAGCAGCCCGGGATCTGCGGGTTCACCCCTCCACTTT.

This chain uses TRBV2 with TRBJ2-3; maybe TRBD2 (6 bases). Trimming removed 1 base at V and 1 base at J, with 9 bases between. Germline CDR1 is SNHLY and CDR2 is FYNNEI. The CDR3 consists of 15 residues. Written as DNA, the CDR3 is TGTGCCAGCAGTGAAGGGGGGGACGGCACAGATACGCAGTATTTT. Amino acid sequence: CASSEGGDGTDTQYF.

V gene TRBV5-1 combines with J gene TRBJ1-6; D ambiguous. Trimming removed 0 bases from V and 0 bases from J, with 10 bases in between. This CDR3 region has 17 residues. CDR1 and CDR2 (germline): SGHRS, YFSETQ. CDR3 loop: CASSLDGLLSYNSPLHF. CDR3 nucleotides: TGCGCCAGCAGCTTGGATGGCCTCCTCTCCTATAATTCACCCCTCCACTTT.

For the CDR3, the DNA is TGTGCCAGTAGTATAGTCAAAGACAGGTATTACACCGGGGAGCTGTTTTTT. This codes for CASSIVKDRYYTGELFF. The J gene is TRBJ2-2, the V gene TRBV19, with a possible D match to TRBD1 (6 bases). Trimming stripped 1 base from V and 3 bases from J, with 15 bases between. This CDR3 is 17 amino acids long. Germline assignment: CDR1 LNHDA and CDR2 SQIVND (reference sequence).

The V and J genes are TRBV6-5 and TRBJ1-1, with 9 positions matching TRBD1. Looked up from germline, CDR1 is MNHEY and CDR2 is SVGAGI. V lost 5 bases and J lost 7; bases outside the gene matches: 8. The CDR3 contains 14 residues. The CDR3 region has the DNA TGTGCCAGCAGTGATTCTAGACAGGGGGATGAAGCTTTCTTT. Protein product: CASSDSRQGDEAFF.

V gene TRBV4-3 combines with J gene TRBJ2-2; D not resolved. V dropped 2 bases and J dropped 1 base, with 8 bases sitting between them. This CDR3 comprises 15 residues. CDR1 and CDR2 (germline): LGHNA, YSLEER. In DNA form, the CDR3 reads TGCGCCAGCAGCCAACAGACTTTGAACACCGGGGAGCTGTTTTTT. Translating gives CASSQQTLNTGELFF.

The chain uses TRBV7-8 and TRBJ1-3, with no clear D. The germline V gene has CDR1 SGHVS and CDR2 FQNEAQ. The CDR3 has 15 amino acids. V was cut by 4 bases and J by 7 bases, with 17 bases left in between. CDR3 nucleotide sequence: TGTGCCAGCAGCTCCTCGACCGTGGCGGGTAACACCATATATTTT. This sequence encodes CASSSSTVAGNTIYF. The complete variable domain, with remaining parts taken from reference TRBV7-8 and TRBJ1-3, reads GAGVSQSPRYKVAKRGQDVALRCDPISGHVSLFWYQQALGQGPEFLTYFQNEAQLDKSGLPSDRFFAERPEGSVSTLKIQRTQQEDSAVYLCASSSSTVAGNTIYFGEGSWLTVV.

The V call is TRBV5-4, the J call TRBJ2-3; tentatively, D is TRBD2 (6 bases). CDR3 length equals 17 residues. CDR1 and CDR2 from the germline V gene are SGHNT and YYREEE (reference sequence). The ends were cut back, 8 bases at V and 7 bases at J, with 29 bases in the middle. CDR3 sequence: CASRMVGGSEGRNTQYF. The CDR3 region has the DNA TGTGCCAGTCGGATGGTTGGGGGGAGTGAGGGCAGGAATACGCAGTATTTT.